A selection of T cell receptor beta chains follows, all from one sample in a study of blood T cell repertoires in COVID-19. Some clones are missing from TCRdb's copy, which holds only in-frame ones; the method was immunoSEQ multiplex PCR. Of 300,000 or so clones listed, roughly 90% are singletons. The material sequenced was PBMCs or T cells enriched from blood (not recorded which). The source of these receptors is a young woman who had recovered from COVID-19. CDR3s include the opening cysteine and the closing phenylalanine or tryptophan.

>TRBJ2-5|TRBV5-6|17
CASSFVGRQNSQETQYF
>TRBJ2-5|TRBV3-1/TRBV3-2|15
CASSRDPGTLETQYF
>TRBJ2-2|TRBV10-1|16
CASSESRGQGSGELFF
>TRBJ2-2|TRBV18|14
CASSPEQITGELFF
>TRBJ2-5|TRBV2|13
CASSDSGRETQYF
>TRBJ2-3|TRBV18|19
CASSPIGTSGSNPTDTQYF
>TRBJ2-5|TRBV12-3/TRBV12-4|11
CASSRRETQYF
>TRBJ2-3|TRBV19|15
CASTDSGSWPDTQYF
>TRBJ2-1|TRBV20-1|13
CSASKAVRNEQFF
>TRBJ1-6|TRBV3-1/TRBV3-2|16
CASSQFNLLDNSPLHF
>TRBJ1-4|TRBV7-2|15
CASSSQGAANEKLFF
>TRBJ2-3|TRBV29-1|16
CSVEGWRDRDTDTQYF
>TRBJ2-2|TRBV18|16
CASSPLQMTGTGELFF
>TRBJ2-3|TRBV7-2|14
CASSPKGATDTQYF
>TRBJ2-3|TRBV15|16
CATSAQSGTGTDTQYF
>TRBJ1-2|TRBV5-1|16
CASSSGLTGNGYGYTF
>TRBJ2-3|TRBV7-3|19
CASSLSGSTSGRAGDTQYF
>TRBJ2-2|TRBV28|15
CASSLAGSMVGELFF
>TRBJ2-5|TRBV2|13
CASSEGQAGTQYF
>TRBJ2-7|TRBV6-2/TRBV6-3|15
CASSYSGTVAYEQYF
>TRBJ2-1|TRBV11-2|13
CASSPRSYNEQFF
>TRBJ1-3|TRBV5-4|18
CASSLSGTGLYSGNTIYF
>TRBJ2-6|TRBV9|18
CASSGTRGPNSGANVLTF
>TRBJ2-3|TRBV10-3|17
CAISDASGSPSTDTQYF
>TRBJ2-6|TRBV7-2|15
CASSLGPHGANVLTF
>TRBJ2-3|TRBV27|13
CASSLFGTDTQYF
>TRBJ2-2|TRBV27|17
CASSLTSGTGFAGELFF
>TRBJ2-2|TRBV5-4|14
CASSLANNPGELFF
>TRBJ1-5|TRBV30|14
CAWSADGGLQPQHF
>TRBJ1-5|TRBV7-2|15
CASSLYGQTHQPQHF
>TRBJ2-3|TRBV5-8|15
CASSLWGGSTDTQYF
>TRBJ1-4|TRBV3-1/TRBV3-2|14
CASSQVGGAEKLFF
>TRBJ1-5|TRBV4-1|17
CASSQVSGSLLNQPQHF
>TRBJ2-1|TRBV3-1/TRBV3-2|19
CASSQGSRASGRWDNEQFF
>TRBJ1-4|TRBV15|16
CATSRDLPGTGEKLFF
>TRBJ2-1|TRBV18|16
CASSPVAGTRGNEQFF
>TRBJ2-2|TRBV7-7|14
CASSPNPNTGELFF
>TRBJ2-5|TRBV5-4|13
CASSSGFGETQYF
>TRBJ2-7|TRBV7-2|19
CASSLTLAGVNSLPNEQYF
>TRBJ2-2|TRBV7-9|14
CASSRDSHTGELFF
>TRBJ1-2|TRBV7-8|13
CASSFSLNENYTF
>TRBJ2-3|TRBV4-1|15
CASSPPAGGADTQYF
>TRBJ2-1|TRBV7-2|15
CASSSGLAGYNEQFF
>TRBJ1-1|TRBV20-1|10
CSVSEPEAFF
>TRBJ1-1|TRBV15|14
CATSREAANTEAFF
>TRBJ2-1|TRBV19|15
CASMGLAGGSGEQFF
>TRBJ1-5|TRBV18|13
CASSPDSNQPQHF
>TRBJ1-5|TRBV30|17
CAWSPSGQGWRNQPQHF
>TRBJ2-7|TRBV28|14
CASSITGVGREQYF
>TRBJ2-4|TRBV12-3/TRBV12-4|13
CATSGQGENIQYF